Sequencing of this T cell receptor (beta chain) was carried out in a study of beta chain features in type 1 diabetes. This clone was picked up a small number of times. What it binds is unknown. Markers CD45RO/CCR7/CD25/CD127/CD95/CD27 served to sort CD4+ naive, central memory, regulatory and stem cell-like memory cells. Over 95% purity was reached by all sorted populations. This CDR3 region has 15 residues. J was trimmed by 8 bases and V by 10 bases; bases with no gene match: 11. CDR1 is MNHNS, CDR2 SASEGT, per germline. Expressed TCRB transcripts were sequenced because the entire RNA isolate underwent reverse transcription. Produced via immunoSEQ multiplex PCR; TCRdb's table is partial and in-frame only. The sample includes 300,000 to 450,000 clones, 9.6% of them seen just once. General study findings and limits: Type 1 diabetes patients showed a moderate but significant shortening of TCRB CDR3s in all four CD4+ subsets. A possible short-template PCR bias applies equally to patients and controls. Across patients, naive, central memory and Treg TCRB repertoires exhibited apparently greater similarity than was observed across healthy donors.

The sequence came from a man aged 25 to 40 with type 1 diabetes. V usage is TRBV6-1 and J usage is TRBJ1-4; 12 bases line up with TRBD1. The sample taken for sequencing was central memory CD4+ T cells from blood. CDR3 nucleotides: TGTGCCACCAAACTTGGGGACAGGGGGCTAGAAAAACTGTTTTTT. Its protein is CATKLGDRGLEKLFF.